This T cell receptor (beta chain) was sequenced in a study of T cells expressing NK-cell markers. General study findings and limits: Each of roughly 6 donors carried dominant NKG2C+ clonotypes accounting for about 1.0-7.0% of CD8+ T cells.

Germline CDR1 SQVTM, CDR2 ANQGSEA. This CDR3 region has 11 residues. As the method of synthesis, 5'RACE template switching with UMIs yielded TCR beta cDNA. Using the 5' RACE reads, TCRdb records one entry per CDR3 protein without DNA. The data include some 440,000 distinct CDR3 sequences; the top ten clones carry roughly 1.4%. Comments on this clonotype: Its specificity is not known.

This sequence originates from a woman in her forties or fifties in good health. V is TRBV29-1 and J is TRBJ2-1. The sample taken for sequencing was blood T cells: a sorted CD56 or NKG2C T cell subset, CD4+ or CD8+ T cells, or bulk PBMC T cells (not recorded which). CDR3 loop: CSVIPTTEQFF.